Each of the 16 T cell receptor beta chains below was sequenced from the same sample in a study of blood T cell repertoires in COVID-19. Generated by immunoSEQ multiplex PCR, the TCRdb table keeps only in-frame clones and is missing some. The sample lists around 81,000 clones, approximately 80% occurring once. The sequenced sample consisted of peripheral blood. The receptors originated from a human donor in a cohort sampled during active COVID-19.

The CDR3 loop is CSARAWTEAFF. CDR3 DNA: TGCAGTGCTAGAGCGTGGACAGAAGCTTTCTTT. The chain links TRBV20-1 to TRBJ1-1, with a weak D call TRBD1 (5 bases). CDR1 and CDR2 from the germline V gene are DFQATT and SNEGSKA (reference sequence). Deletions cut 1 base from V and 8 bases from J, with 8 bases between. There are 11 residues in the CDR3.

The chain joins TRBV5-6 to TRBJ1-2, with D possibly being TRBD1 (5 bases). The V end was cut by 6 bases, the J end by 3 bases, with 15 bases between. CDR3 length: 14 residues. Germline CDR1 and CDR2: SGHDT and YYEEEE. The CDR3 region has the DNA TGTGCCAGCACCTGGGGCACCTCCGACTATGGCTACACCTTC. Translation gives CASTWGTSDYGYTF.

The CDR3 DNA reads TGTGCCAGCAGCTCAATCGCCACCGGACTAGCTGAAGAGACCCAGTACTTC. Protein sequence: CASSSIATGLAEETQYF. The V and J genes are TRBV7-8 and TRBJ2-5; 8 bases line up with TRBD2. Trimming at V came to 4 bases and at J to 3 bases, leaving 13 bases not matched to a gene. This CDR3 is built from 17 residues. The germline CDR1 and CDR2 sequences are SGHVS and FQNEAQ.

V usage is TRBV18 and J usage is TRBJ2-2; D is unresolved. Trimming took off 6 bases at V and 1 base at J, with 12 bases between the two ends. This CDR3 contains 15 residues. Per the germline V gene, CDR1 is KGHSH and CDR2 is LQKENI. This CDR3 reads CASSPYSENTGELFF. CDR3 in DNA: TGTGCCAGCTCCCCCTACTCTGAGAACACCGGGGAGCTGTTTTTT.

CDR3 in amino acids: CASNSGGAPDTQYF. The CDR3 coding sequence is TGTGCCAGCAATAGCGGGGGGGCACCAGATACGCAGTATTTT. The chain combines TRBV27 with TRBJ2-3, with 11 positions matching TRBD2. The CDR3 spans 14 residues. The germline V gene encodes CDR1 MNHEY and CDR2 SMNVEV (reference sequence). V shed 7 bases, J shed 4 bases, and the junction held 4 bases outside the gene matches.

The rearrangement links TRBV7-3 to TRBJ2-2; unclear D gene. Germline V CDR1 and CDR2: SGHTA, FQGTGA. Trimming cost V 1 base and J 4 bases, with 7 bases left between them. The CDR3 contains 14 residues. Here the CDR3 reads CASSLNQATGELFF. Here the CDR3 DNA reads TGTGCCAGCAGCTTAAACCAGGCCACCGGGGAGCTGTTTTTT.

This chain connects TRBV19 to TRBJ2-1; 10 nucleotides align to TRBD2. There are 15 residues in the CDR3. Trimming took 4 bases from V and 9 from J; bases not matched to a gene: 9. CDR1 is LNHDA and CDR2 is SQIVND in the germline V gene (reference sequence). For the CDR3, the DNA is TGTGCCAGTAGTAGGGGACTAGCGCGGCCCGTTGAGCAGTTCTTC. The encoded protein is CASSRGLARPVEQFF.

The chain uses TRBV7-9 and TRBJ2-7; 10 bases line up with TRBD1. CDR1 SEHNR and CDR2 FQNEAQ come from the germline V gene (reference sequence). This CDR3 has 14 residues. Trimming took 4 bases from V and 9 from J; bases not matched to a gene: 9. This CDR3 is CASSSGQGGMRQYF. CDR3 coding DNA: TGTGCCAGCAGCTCTGGACAGGGGGGGATGCGGCAGTACTTC.

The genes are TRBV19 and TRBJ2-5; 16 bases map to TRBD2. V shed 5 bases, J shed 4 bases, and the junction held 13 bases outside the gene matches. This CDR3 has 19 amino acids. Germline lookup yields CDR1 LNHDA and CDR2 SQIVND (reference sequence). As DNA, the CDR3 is TGTGCCAGTAGTCCGATCCCGGGACTAGCGGGGGGGCTCCCAGAGACCCAGTACTTC. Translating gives CASSPIPGLAGGLPETQYF. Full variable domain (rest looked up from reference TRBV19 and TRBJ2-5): DGGITQSPKYLFRKEGQNVTLSCEQNLNHDAMYWYRQDPGQGLRLIYYSQIVNDFQKGDIAEGYSVSREKKESFPLTVTSAQKNPTAFYLCASSPIPGLAGGLPETQYFGPGTRLLVL.

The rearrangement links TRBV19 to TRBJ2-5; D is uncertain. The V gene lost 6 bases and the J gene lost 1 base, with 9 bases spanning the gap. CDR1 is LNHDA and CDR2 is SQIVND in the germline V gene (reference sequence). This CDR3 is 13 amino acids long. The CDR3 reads CASRPRGQETQYF. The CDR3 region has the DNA TGTGCCAGTAGGCCAAGAGGCCAAGAGACCCAGTACTTC. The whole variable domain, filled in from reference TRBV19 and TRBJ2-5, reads DGGITQSPKYLFRKEGQNVTLSCEQNLNHDAMYWYRQDPGQGLRLIYYSQIVNDFQKGDIAEGYSVSREKKESFPLTVTSAQKNPTAFYLCASRPRGQETQYFGPGTRLLVL.

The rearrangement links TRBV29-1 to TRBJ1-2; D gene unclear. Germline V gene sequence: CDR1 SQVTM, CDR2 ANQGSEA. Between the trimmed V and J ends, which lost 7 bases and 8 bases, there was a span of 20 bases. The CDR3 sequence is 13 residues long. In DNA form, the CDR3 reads TGCAGCGCCCGCCCGGGGATCTCTTGGGGCTACACCTTC. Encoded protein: CSARPGISWGYTF.

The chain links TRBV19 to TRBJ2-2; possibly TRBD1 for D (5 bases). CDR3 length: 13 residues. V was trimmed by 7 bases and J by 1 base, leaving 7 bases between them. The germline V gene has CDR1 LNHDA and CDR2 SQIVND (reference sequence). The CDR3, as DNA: TGTGCCAGTATCGACAGGAACACCGGGGAGCTGTTTTTT. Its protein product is CASIDRNTGELFF.

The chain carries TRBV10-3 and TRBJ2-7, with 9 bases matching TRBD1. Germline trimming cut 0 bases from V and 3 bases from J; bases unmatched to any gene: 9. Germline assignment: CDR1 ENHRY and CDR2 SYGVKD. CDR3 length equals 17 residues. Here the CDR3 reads CAISESLGGTGLYEQYF. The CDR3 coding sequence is TGTGCCATCAGTGAGTCGCTGGGGGGGACAGGGCTCTACGAGCAGTACTTC.

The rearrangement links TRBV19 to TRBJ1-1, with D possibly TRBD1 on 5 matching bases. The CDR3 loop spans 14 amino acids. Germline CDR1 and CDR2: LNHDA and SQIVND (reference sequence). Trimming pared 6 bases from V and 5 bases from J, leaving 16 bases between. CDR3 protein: CASRRDGRRTEAFF. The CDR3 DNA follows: TGTGCCAGTAGGAGGGACGGGAGGAGGACTGAAGCTTTCTTT.

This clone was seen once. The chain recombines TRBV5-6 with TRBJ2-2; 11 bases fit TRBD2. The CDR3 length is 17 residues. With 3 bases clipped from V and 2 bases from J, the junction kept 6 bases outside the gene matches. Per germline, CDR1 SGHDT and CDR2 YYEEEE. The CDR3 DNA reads TGTGCCAGCAGCTCCACGACTAGCGGGGACAACACCGGGGAGCTGTTTTTT. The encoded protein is CASSSTTSGDNTGELFF.

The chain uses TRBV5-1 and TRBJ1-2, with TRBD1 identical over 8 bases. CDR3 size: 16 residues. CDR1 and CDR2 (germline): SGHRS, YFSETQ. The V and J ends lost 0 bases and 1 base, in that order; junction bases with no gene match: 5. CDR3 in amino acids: CASSLGTTGGNYGYTF. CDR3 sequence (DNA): TGCGCCAGCAGCTTGGGCACTACAGGGGGTAACTATGGCTACACCTTC.